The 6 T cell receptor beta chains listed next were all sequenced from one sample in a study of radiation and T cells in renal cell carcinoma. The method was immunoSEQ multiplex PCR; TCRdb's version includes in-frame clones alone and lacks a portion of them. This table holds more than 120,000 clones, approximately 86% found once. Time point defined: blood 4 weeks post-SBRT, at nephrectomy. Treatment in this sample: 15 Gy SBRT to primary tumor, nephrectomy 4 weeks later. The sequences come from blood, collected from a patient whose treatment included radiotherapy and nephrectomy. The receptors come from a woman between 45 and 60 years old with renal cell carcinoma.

The CDR3, as DNA: TGTGCCAGCAGAAATATAGGCGGCTACACCTTC. This gives the protein CASRNIGGYTF. V and J are TRBV28 and TRBJ1-2; no clear D. Germline V CDR1 and CDR2: MDHEN, SYDVKM. This CDR3 spans 11 amino acids. V gave up 6 bases and J gave up 8 bases, with 10 bases separating them.

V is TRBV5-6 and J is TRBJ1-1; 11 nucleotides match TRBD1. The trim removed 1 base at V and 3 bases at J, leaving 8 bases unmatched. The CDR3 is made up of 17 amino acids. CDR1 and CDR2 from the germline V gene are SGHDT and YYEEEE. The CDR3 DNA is TGTGCCAGCAGCTTGATGGCTCGGGACAGGGGGTACACTGAAGCTTTCTTT. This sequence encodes CASSLMARDRGYTEAFF.

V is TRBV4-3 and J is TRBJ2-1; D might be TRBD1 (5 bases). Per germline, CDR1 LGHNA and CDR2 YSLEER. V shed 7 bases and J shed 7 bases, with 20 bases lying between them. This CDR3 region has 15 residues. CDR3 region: CASKVTAMGVNEQFF. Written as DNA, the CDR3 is TGCGCCAGCAAGGTGACAGCGATGGGCGTTAATGAGCAGTTCTTC.

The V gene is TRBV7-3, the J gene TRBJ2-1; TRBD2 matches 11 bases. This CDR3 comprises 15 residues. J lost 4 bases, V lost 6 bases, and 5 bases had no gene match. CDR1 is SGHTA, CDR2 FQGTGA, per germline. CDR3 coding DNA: TGTGCCAGCAGGACCGGGACTAGCGGTTACAATGAGCAGTTCTTC. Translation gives CASRTGTSGYNEQFF.

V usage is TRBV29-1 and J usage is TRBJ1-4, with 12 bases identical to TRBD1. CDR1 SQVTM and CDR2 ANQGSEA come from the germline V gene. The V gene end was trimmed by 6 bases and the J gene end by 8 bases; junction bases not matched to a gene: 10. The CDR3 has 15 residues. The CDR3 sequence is CSVGTGGKRGEKLFF. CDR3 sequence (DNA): TGCAGCGTCGGGACAGGGGGCAAGAGGGGAGAAAAACTGTTTTTT.

The CDR3 sequence is CASSKTQSYEQYF. CDR3 DNA sequence: TGTGCCAGCAGCAAGACACAGTCCTACGAGCAGTACTTC. The chain is built from TRBV7-9 and TRBJ2-7; D unclear. Trimming removed 5 bases from V and 1 base from J, with 9 bases in between. The CDR3 covers 13 residues. The germline CDR1 and CDR2 sequences are SEHNR and FQNEAQ (reference sequence).